In its sample, the clone carrying this T cell receptor (beta chain) was seen a few times. Its antigen is not known. The source of the sample is a study of CD8 T cells in ankylosing spondylitis. Study observations and caveats: About 8 highly homologous variants made up a TCR beta motif that seemed to typify ankylosing spondylitis blood. Relatively rare in peripheral blood, disease-linked clones were also CD8+. Some of the motif variants had earlier been found in reactive arthritis patients' fluid and blood. Enrichment of disease-linked clones was reportedly significant in matched ankylosing spondylitis synovial fluid.

Quantitative barcoded 5'-RACE was used to prepare TCR beta libraries. MiXCR was run by TCRdb on the 5' RACE reads, yielding one entry per CDR3 protein. The repertoire includes over 400,000 distinct CDR3 sequences, roughly 25% of them detected once, and roughly 0.9% sits in the top ten. The clonotype comes from a male donor with ankylosing spondylitis. The sample comprised blood, either unsorted or a sorted T cell fraction (not recorded which).

The CDR3 region has the DNA TGCGCCCAGAAAAGAACGAGCTCCTACAATGAGCAGTTCTTC. It encodes CAQKRTSSYNEQFF. The gene calls are TRBV5-1 and TRBJ2-1; D unclear. Trimming left V 10 bases short and J 0 bases short, with 14 bases between. The CDR3 has 14 amino acids. In germline, CDR1 is SGHRS, CDR2 YFSETQ.